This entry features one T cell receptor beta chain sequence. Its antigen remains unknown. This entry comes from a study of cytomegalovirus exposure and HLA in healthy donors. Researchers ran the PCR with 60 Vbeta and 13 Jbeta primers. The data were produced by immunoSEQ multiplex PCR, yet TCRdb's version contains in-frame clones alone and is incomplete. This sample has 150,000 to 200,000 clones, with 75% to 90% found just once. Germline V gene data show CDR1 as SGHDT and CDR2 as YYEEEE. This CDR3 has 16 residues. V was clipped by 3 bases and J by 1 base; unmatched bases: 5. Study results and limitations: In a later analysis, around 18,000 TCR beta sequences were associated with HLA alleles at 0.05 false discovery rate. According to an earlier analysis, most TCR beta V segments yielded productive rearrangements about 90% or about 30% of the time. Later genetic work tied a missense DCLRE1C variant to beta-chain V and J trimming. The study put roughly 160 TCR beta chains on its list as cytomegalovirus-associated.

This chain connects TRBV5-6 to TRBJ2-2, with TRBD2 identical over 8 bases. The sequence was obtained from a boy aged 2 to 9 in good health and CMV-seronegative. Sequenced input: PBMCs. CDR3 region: CASSSGLALNTGELFF. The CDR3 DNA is TGTGCCAGCAGCTCCGGACTAGCTTTGAACACCGGGGAGCTGTTTTTT.